The 7 T cell receptor beta chains below come from one sample, sequenced in a study of glioma-infiltrating T cells. Using RNA template, CDR3s of TCR alpha and beta were amplified with iRepertoire arm-PCR. Using its own MiXCR run on the multiplex PCR reads, TCRdb lists one record per CDR3 protein. The data show approximately 1,000 distinct CDR3 sequences, 25% to 35% seen once. Sequenced input: glioma tissue, nonneoplastic brain tissue, or PBMCs (not recorded which). Receptors were obtained from a human donor with low-grade glioma or glioblastoma, undergoing nonglioma brain surgery, or in good health (not recorded which).

This clonotype is labeled large. Little can be read into the size of this beta chain, an off-target read in a library designed for alpha chains. The chain carries TRBV6-2 or TRBV6-3 and TRBJ2-7; D might be TRBD2 (6 bases). This CDR3 contains 17 residues. V was shortened by 2 bases and J by 2 bases, with 19 bases between the two germline ends. Germline V gives CDR1 MNHEY, CDR2 SVGEGT. CDR3 sequence (DNA): TGTGCCAGCAGTTACCGCGGGAAGGTGTCCCGAACCTACGAGCAGTACGTC. It encodes CASSYRGKVSRTYEQYV.

Note on this clonotype: This beta chain is a stray read from a library made for alpha chains; its abundance is not meaningful. The rearrangement uses TRBV28 and TRBJ2-7; 11 nucleotides align to TRBD1. The CDR3 extends over 19 amino acids. After removal of 4 bases from V and 4 bases from J, the junction contained 18 bases not matched to a gene. Germline V CDR1 and CDR2: MDHEN, SYDVKM. For the CDR3, the DNA is TGTGCCAGCAGTTCACTTTCCCACCCGGGACAGGGGGTTGGGTACGAGCAGTACTTC. It codes for CASSSLSHPGQGVGYEQYF.

As regards this clonotype: Since it is a stray read in a library aimed at alpha chains, this beta chain has a size that is not meaningful. V usage is TRBV7-2 and J usage is TRBJ1-1, with 12 bases matching TRBD1. The ends lost 1 base at V and 4 bases at J; junction bases unmatched: 10. CDR1 and CDR2 from the germline V gene are SGHTA and FQGNSA. CDR3 length equals 18 residues. The CDR3 here is CASSLGRGTGGRTTEAFF. For the CDR3, the DNA is TGTGCCAGCAGCTTAGGCCGCGGGACAGGGGGCCGGACCACTGAAGCTTTCTTT. The full variable domain, with the rest looked up from reference TRBV7-2 and TRBJ1-1, is GAGVSQSPSNKVTEKGKDVELRCDPISGHTALYWYRQSLGQGLEFLIYFQGNSAPDKSGLPSDRFSAERTGGSVSTLTIQRTQQEDSAVYLCASSLGRGTGGRTTEAFFGQGTRLTVV.

Concerning this clonotype itself: The size of this beta chain means little, since it is a stray read in a library made for alpha chains. The rearrangement uses TRBV27 and TRBJ2-7, with 9 positions matching TRBD1. V shed 6 bases and J 2 bases; nucleotides not matched to a gene: 11. The CDR3 sequence is 16 residues long. The V gene's germline CDR1 is MNHEY and CDR2 SMNVEV (reference sequence). The CDR3 DNA reads as TGTGCCAGCAGCCGCTTAAGGGGACAGGGAGCCTACGAGCAGTACTTC. Translated: CASSRLRGQGAYEQYF.

In its sample, this clonotype was seen a few times. In a library made to pick up alpha chains, this beta chain is a stray read with a size that means little. The CDR3 protein is CASSSVAGDGKETQYF. The CDR3 DNA reads as TGTGCCAGCAGTTCCGTAGCGGGAGACGGCAAAGAGACCCAGTACTTC. The chain has TRBV28 and TRBJ2-5; TRBD2 aligns across 9 bases. Germline V gene sequence: CDR1 MDHEN, CDR2 SYDVKM. Trimming cost V 4 bases and J 3 bases; bases outside gene matches: 9. The CDR3 contains 16 residues.

A word on this clonotype: With the library built for alpha chains, this beta chain is off target and its frequency is not meaningful. The chain is built from TRBV20-1 and TRBJ2-3; 8 nucleotides line up with TRBD2. The germline V gene encodes CDR1 DFQATT and CDR2 SNEGSKA (reference sequence). This CDR3 contains 15 residues. The V and J ends lost 3 bases and 4 bases, in that order; junction bases with no gene match: 9. The CDR3 sequence: CSARDLAGNPDTQYF. The CDR3 bases are TGCAGTGCTAGGGATTTAGCGGGAAACCCAGATACGCAGTATTTT.

This clonotype was detected only a few times. This beta chain is an off-target read within a library intended for alpha chains, so its frequency means little. This chain uses TRBV20-1 with TRBJ2-5, with D hard to call. CDR3 length: 14 residues. The germline CDR1 and CDR2 sequences are DFQATT and SNEGSKA (reference sequence). V was pared by 0 bases and J by 2 bases, with 10 bases between. The DNA for the CDR3 is TGCAGTGCTAGAGATAGGCGGAGACAAGAGACCCAGTACTTC. This encodes CSARDRRRQETQYF.